What follows are 7 T cell receptor beta chains derived from one specimen sequenced in a study of T-cell memory formation after mild COVID-19 (dated by TCRdb to the early 2020s). Library creation used 5' RACE. The run used an Illumina NovaSeq 6000. In-frame beta chains were kept once TCRdb had trimmed the public reads at Q25 with fastp and called clones with MiXCR. Every entry covers one CDR3 protein and lists the most common genes and DNA from its rows. This sample lists approximately 250,000 distinct CDR3 sequences; 15% were detected once. 2% to 2.5% of the sample is taken by the ten largest. Sequenced material: PBMCs or a T cell subset sorted from them (not recorded which). Source of these receptors: an adult woman who had mild COVID-19 (a few samples of this study predate the infection). The sample titles of this study are shuffled in the database, so cell type and time point are left out; the donor was told from shared clones.

The rearrangement uses TRBV5-4 and TRBJ2-5; a possible D gene is TRBD1 (5 bases). Germline V gene lookup returns CDR1 SGHNT and CDR2 YYREEE (reference sequence). The germline V and J ends were trimmed by 4 bases and 5 bases, with 18 bases remaining between them. The CDR3 is made up of 15 amino acids. The DNA for the CDR3 is TGTGCCAGCAGCCCCGGACAAGGACGTCAGGAGACCCAGTACTTC. This encodes CASSPGQGRQETQYF.

This clonotype was picked up a small number of times. In nucleotides, the CDR3 is TGTGCCAGCTTACAGGTTCAGAGGAGCTATGGCTACACCTTC. This codes for CASLQVQRSYGYTF. The V gene is TRBV6-2 or TRBV6-3, the J gene TRBJ1-2; a possible D gene is TRBD1 (5 bases). This CDR3 has 14 residues. V was pared by 8 bases and J by 4 bases, with 17 bases between. Germline loops: CDR1 MNHEY, CDR2 SVGEGT.

This clonotype was recorded many times. This chain connects TRBV6-5 to TRBJ1-1, with 8 nucleotides matching TRBD1. This CDR3 contains 15 residues. Trimming cost V 5 bases and J 1 base; bases outside gene matches: 6. Germline V lookup: CDR1 MNHEY, CDR2 SVGAGI. Written as DNA, the CDR3 is TGTGCCAGCAGTAACCCCGGGACAGGGAACACTGAAGCTTTCTTT. Translating gives CASSNPGTGNTEAFF.

The CDR3 sequence: CASSADRGQAQYF. The CDR3 nucleotides read TGTGCCAGCAGCGCGGACAGGGGCCAGGCGCAGTATTTT. The rearrangement joins TRBV7-9 to TRBJ2-3; 9 bases match TRBD1. This CDR3 contains 13 residues. The J segment lost 10 bases and the V segment lost 5 bases, leaving 7 bases of the junction unmatched. The germline CDR1 and CDR2 sequences are SEHNR and FQNEAQ (reference sequence).

This clonotype was counted at least ten times. The chain joins TRBV4-3 to TRBJ2-1, with TRBD2 identical over 11 bases. The CDR3 consists of 17 residues. The junction had 11 bases not matched to a gene; V was cut back by 3 bases and J by 7 bases. The germline gives CDR1 LGHNA, CDR2 YSLEER. The CDR3, as DNA: TGCGCCAGCAGCCAGGGACTAGCGGACGGAGGTGGAAATGAGCAGTTCTTC. Residues: CASSQGLADGGGNEQFF.

The rearrangement joins TRBV5-1 to TRBJ2-1; 8 nucleotides line up with TRBD2. CDR3 size: 16 residues. The junction had 12 bases not matched to a gene; V was cut back by 5 bases and J by 5 bases. Germline V CDR1 and CDR2: SGHRS, YFSETQ. The CDR3 protein is CASSVEREIRDNEQFF. CDR3 nucleotides: TGCGCCAGCAGTGTAGAGCGGGAGATCCGAGACAATGAGCAGTTCTTC. The entire variable domain, with the rest obtained from reference TRBV5-1 and TRBJ2-1, is as follows: KAGVTQTPRYLIKTRGQQVTLSCSPISGHRSVSWYQQTPGQGLQFLFEYFSETQRNKGNFPGRFSGRQFSNSRSEMNVSTLELGDSALYLCASSVEREIRDNEQFFGPGTRLTVL.

There are many counts of this clonotype. The chain uses TRBV3-1 and TRBJ1-6; no definite D call. The germline gives CDR1 LGHDT, CDR2 YNNKEL (reference sequence). V was cut by 0 bases and J by 10 bases, with 7 bases left in between. The CDR3 spans 13 residues. The CDR3, as DNA: TGTGCCAGCAGCCAAGATGATCGGTCACCCCTCCACTTT. Its protein product is CASSQDDRSPLHF.